The sequence of this T cell receptor (beta chain) was determined in a study of T cells after posttransplantation cyclophosphamide. Study-wide results and limits: Later post-transplant blood repertoires were often dominated by donor CD8+ memory clones. TRB overlap between skin or GI tissue T cells and blood was limited.

Germline loops: CDR1 SGHNT, CDR2 YYREEE (reference sequence). This CDR3 has 16 amino acids. Trimming took 2 bases from V and 1 from J; bases not matched to a gene: 5. The protocol was immunoSEQ multiplex PCR, while the TCRdb copy is restricted to in-frame clones and leaves out a portion. Listed for the sample are under 15,000 clones, none seen a single time. A marrow graft followed busulfan-fludarabine conditioning, with cyclophosphamide on days +3 and +4. In its sample, this clone was seen many times. Its matching antigen is unknown. This specimen consisted of PBMCs, obtained after allogeneic stem cell transplant with posttransplant cyclophosphamide. The origin of this receptor is a female patient aged 40-50 years who received an allogeneic stem cell transplant from a related donor, was CMV-positive, and had acute GVHD only. Some of the T cells might come from the graft donor. J is TRBJ2-2 and V is TRBV5-4, with 7 bases lining up with TRBD1. This CDR3 is CASSFPGTVNTGELFF. For the CDR3, the DNA is TGTGCCAGCAGCTTTCCCGGGACAGTGAACACCGGGGAGCTGTTTTTT.